Below are 24 T cell receptor beta chains sequenced from a single sample in a study of cytomegalovirus exposure and HLA in healthy donors. 60 Vbeta and 13 Jbeta primers were used in PCR. Assay: immunoSEQ multiplex PCR; the TCRdb copy retains only in-frame clones and omits some. The sample includes 180,000 or so clones, 76% of them seen just once. The sample taken for sequencing was PBMCs. All receptors derive from a man younger than 35 in good health and CMV-seronegative.

This chain connects TRBV11-2 to TRBJ2-7; TRBD1 aligns across 7 bases. With V trimmed by 8 bases and J by 2 bases, 12 bases remained unmatched. CDR1 and CDR2 from the germline V gene are SGHAT and FQNNGV. CDR3 length: 15 residues. CDR3 loop: CASAPIGTATYEQYF. CDR3 bases: TGTGCCAGCGCACCTATCGGGACAGCTACCTACGAGCAGTACTTC. The full variable domain, in which reference TRBV11-2 and TRBJ2-7 provide the parts outside the CDR3, is EAGVAQSPRYKIIEKRQSVAFWCNPISGHATLYWYQQILGQGPKLLIQFQNNGVVDDSQLPKDRFSAERLKGVDSTLKIQPAKLEDSAVYLCASAPIGTATYEQYFGPGTRLTVT.

To note about this clone: Compared with germline, one end of the junction differs, possibly owing to a read error. The rearrangement links TRBV28 to TRBJ2-7, with D perhaps matching TRBD1 (5 bases). CDR1 MDHEN and CDR2 SYDVKM come from the germline V gene. The CDR3 is 16 residues long. The CDR3 bases are TGTGCCAGCAGTGCCCTTCAGGGTTTTAGCTCCTACGTGCAGTACTTC. It specifies CASSALQGFSSYVQYF.

The chain recombines TRBV7-9 with TRBJ1-3; a possible D gene is TRBD1 (5 bases). V was clipped by 5 bases and J by 0 bases, with 11 bases between them. CDR3 length: 15 amino acids. Germline V gives CDR1 SEHNR, CDR2 FQNEAQ (reference sequence). CDR3 in amino acids: CASSAGLNSGNTIYF. CDR3 sequence (DNA): TGTGCCAGCAGCGCGGGACTCAACTCTGGAAACACCATATATTTT.

The chain links TRBV5-1 to TRBJ1-2, with a possible D match to TRBD1 (5 bases). This CDR3 contains 14 residues. CDR1 is SGHRS, CDR2 YFSETQ, per germline. V lost 0 bases and J lost 8, with 14 bases in between. The CDR3 DNA reads TGCGCCAGCAGCTTGGAGCCGGGGACTGGAGGCTACACCTTC. Its protein product is CASSLEPGTGGYTF.

V and J are TRBV7-3 and TRBJ1-2, with TRBD1 identical over 7 bases. The CDR3 has 13 amino acids. Losses at the gene ends were 5 bases for V and 8 bases for J; bases not matched to a gene: 8. The germline CDR1 and CDR2 sequences are SGHTA and FQGTGA. CDR3 in DNA: TGTGCCAGCAGCCGCGGAGGGGGCACCGGCTACACCTTC. The encoded protein is CASSRGGGTGYTF.

The chain links TRBV10-3 to TRBJ1-2; maybe TRBD1 (5 bases). Per germline, CDR1 ENHRY and CDR2 SYGVKD. This CDR3 comprises 14 residues. Trimming cost V 3 bases and J 3 bases, with 11 bases left between them. The CDR3 spells CAISDQGTYYGYTF. In DNA form, the CDR3 reads TGTGCCATCAGTGATCAGGGAACCTACTATGGCTACACCTTC.

On this clone: The sample carries other DNA sequences with the same CDR3. The rearrangement uses TRBV28 and TRBJ1-2, with a possible D match to TRBD1 (5 bases). CDR3 length: 13 amino acids. Trimming left V 3 bases short and J 5 bases short, with 10 bases between. CDR1 MDHEN and CDR2 SYDVKM come from the germline V gene. The CDR3 loop is CASSLSGGYGYTF. CDR3 sequence (DNA): TGTGCCAGCAGTTTGTCGGGGGGGTATGGCTACACCTTC.

Concerning this clone itself: This same CDR3 is encoded by further DNA sequences in the sample. The chain uses TRBV5-5 and TRBJ1-1, with D possibly being TRBD1 (6 bases). CDR3 length equals 13 residues. Trimming left V 3 bases short and J 1 base short, with 7 bases between. Germline V lookup: CDR1 SGHKS, CDR2 YYEKEE (reference sequence). This CDR3 reads CASSWGQNTEAFF. The DNA for the CDR3 is TGTGCCAGCAGCTGGGGACAGAACACTGAAGCTTTCTTT. Using reference TRBV5-5 and TRBJ1-1 for the parts outside the CDR3, the full variable domain is DAGVTQSPTHLIKTRGQQVTLRCSPISGHKSVSWYQQVLGQGPQFIFQYYEKEERGRGNFPDRFSARQFPNYSSELNVNALLLGDSALYLCASSWGQNTEAFFGQGTRLTVV.

The V call is TRBV6-6, the J call TRBJ2-7, with 13 bases fitting TRBD2. The V segment lost 8 bases and the J segment 1 base; nucleotides outside the gene matches: 2. The CDR3 has 14 amino acids. Germline V CDR1 and CDR2: MNHNY, SVGAGI (reference sequence). CDR3 coding DNA: TGTGCCAGCCGGACTAGCGGGAGTTCCTACGAGCAGTACTTC. Translation gives CASRTSGSSYEQYF.

In its sample, this clone was seen once. The chain couples TRBV10-3 to TRBJ1-2; D is unresolved. V lost 3 bases to trimming and J lost 2 bases, with 7 bases between them. The CDR3 covers 13 residues. Per the germline V gene, CDR1 is ENHRY and CDR2 is SYGVKD. CDR3 in amino acids: CAISDGENYGYTF. The CDR3 DNA reads TGTGCCATCAGTGACGGGGAAAACTATGGCTACACCTTC.

The J gene is TRBJ2-3, the V gene TRBV2, with 8 bases lining up with TRBD2. Germline V gives CDR1 SNHLY, CDR2 FYNNEI. The CDR3 has 14 amino acids. The junction had 3 bases not matched to a gene; V was cut back by 4 bases and J by 3 bases. The CDR3 DNA follows: TGTGCCAGCAGTGGACTAGCGACGACAGATACGCAGTATTTT. It yields the protein CASSGLATTDTQYF.

The genes are TRBV27 and TRBJ2-3, with a weak D call TRBD1 (6 bases). CDR1 is MNHEY, CDR2 SMNVEV, per germline (reference sequence). This CDR3 is built from 11 residues. CDR3 bases: TGTGCGGCAGGGGACACAGATACGCAGTATTTT. Translated: CAAGDTDTQYF.

The rearrangement uses TRBV5-6 and TRBJ2-1, with D tentatively TRBD1 (7 bases). V lost 5 bases, J lost 2 bases, and 14 bases lay in between. This CDR3 spans 15 amino acids. Germline CDR1 SGHDT, CDR2 YYEEEE. The CDR3 nucleotides are TGTGCCAGCAGTCCAGGGGGGAGGCCCTACAATGAGCAGTTCTTC. It encodes CASSPGGRPYNEQFF.

The chain uses TRBV6-1 and TRBJ2-1, with TRBD2 identical over 7 bases. This CDR3 comprises 14 residues. J lost 10 bases, V lost 3 bases, and 9 bases had no gene match. The V gene's germline CDR1 is MNHNS and CDR2 SASEGT. For the CDR3, the DNA is TGTGCCAGCAGTGAGCCGCAGGGAGGGAGCGAGCAGTTCTTC. Amino acids: CASSEPQGGSEQFF.

The genes are TRBV19 and TRBJ2-7, with 9 bases fitting TRBD1. Germline trimming cut 5 bases from V and 6 bases from J; bases unmatched to any gene: 14. Germline assignment: CDR1 LNHDA and CDR2 SQIVND (reference sequence). This CDR3 has 16 amino acids. CDR3 sequence: CASSPQPDRGGVEQYF. The CDR3 DNA reads as TGTGCCAGTAGTCCCCAACCCGACAGGGGGGGAGTCGAGCAGTACTTC.

The chain has TRBV9 and TRBJ1-2; no clear D. Trimming took off 1 base at V and 6 bases at J, with 10 bases between the two ends. From germline, CDR1 is SGDLS and CDR2 YYNGEE. The CDR3 contains 13 residues. CDR3 amino acids: CASSVTVRDGYTF. The DNA for the CDR3 is TGTGCCAGCAGCGTAACGGTCCGGGATGGCTACACCTTC.

The chain employs TRBV5-4 and TRBJ2-1, with 11 nucleotides matching TRBD2. CDR3 length: 15 residues. V shed 5 bases, J shed 10 bases, and the junction held 11 bases outside the gene matches. CDR1 SGHNT and CDR2 YYREEE come from the germline V gene (reference sequence). The CDR3 bases are TGTGCCAGCAGATCCGGGACTAGCGGTACCTACGAGCAGTTCTTC. It yields the protein CASRSGTSGTYEQFF.

This chain connects TRBV9 to TRBJ2-7; TRBD1 agrees at 10 bases. CDR1 and CDR2 from the germline V gene are SGDLS and YYNGEE. V trimming: 4 bases; J trimming: 3 bases; junction bases outside the gene matches: 4. The CDR3 sequence is 14 residues long. The CDR3 nucleotides read TGTGCCAGCAGCCCGGGACAGGGGAACTACGAGCAGTACTTC. Translated: CASSPGQGNYEQYF.

The chain employs TRBV5-1 and TRBJ1-3, with a weak D call TRBD1 (6 bases). Trimming took off 2 bases at V and 2 bases at J, with 11 bases between the two ends. The CDR3 covers 15 residues. Germline assignment: CDR1 SGHRS and CDR2 YFSETQ. The CDR3 DNA reads as TGCGCCAGCAGCTTTGATACAGGGCCTGGAAACACCATATATTTT. This gives the protein CASSFDTGPGNTIYF.

The gene calls are TRBV29-1 and TRBJ2-5; no reliable D call. Germline V CDR1 and CDR2: SQVTM, ANQGSEA. Trimming removed 2 bases from V and 7 bases from J, with 8 bases in between. The CDR3 runs 11 residues. The CDR3 DNA follows: TGCAGCGTTGAATTCCCAGTGACCCAGTACTTC. Protein sequence: CSVEFPVTQYF.

CDR3 in amino acids: CASSQDLKTGVSRRTKNIQYF. CDR3 in DNA: TGTGCCAGCAGCCAAGATCTCAAGACGGGGGTTTCGCGAAGGACCAAAAACATTCAGTACTTC. The chain employs TRBV4-2 and TRBJ2-4, with D possibly TRBD2 on 6 matching bases. The CDR3 covers 21 residues. Between the trimmed V and J ends, which lost 0 bases and 2 bases, there was a span of 26 bases. Looked up from germline, CDR1 is LGHNA and CDR2 is YNFKEQ.

The rearrangement links TRBV21-1 to TRBJ2-1; TRBD2 is the table's D call and was not checked against the DNA. TRBV21-1 is noted as a pseudogene. The CDR3 consists of 16 residues. The CDR3 region is CASSKVGLADYNEQFF. For the CDR3, the DNA is TGTGCCAGCAGCAAAGTCGGACTAGCGGATTACAATGAGCAGTTCTTC.

This clone was seen a handful of times. The chain joins TRBV7-9 to TRBJ2-2, with 7 bases identical to TRBD2. The CDR3 length is 15 residues. Losses at the gene ends were 5 bases for V and 2 bases for J; bases not matched to a gene: 5. The germline V gene encodes CDR1 SEHNR and CDR2 FQNEAQ (reference sequence). CDR3 residues: CASSATSLNTGELFF. The CDR3 bases are TGTGCCAGCAGCGCGACTAGCCTCAACACCGGGGAGCTGTTTTTT.

This clone was seen a single time. The V gene is TRBV30, the J gene TRBJ2-1, with D unresolved. Trimming shortened V by 6 bases and J by 4 bases, and 19 bases separated the two germline ends. CDR1 and CDR2 (germline): GTSNPN, SVGIG (reference sequence). This CDR3 has 15 residues. CDR3 in DNA: TGTGCCTGCAAAAACTGGGCTTTTTCGTACAATGAGCAGTTCTTC. Protein sequence: CACKNWAFSYNEQFF.